Sequencing of this T cell receptor (beta chain) was carried out in a study of blood T cell repertoires in COVID-19. Looking at the study overall: Acute-phase and convalescent COVID-19 samples originated in the United States, Italy and Spain. Sources were T cells, B-cell-depleted T cells, or PBMCs; the material itself was cDNA or gDNA.

The CDR3 length is 16 residues. CDR1 is MNHEY and CDR2 is SMNVEV in the germline V gene (reference sequence). V lost 5 bases and J lost 6, with 20 bases in between. Per the study methods: By means of reference gene primer amplification, nucleated cell counts were estimated. Clones were sequenced by immunoSEQ multiplex PCR, and TCRdb holds only the in-frame ones, with some missing. Clonal size and the V and J genes are those of that table, whereas D and trimming came from the DNA. Among 95,000 to 100,000 clones listed, about 84% were seen once. The chain carries TRBV27 and TRBJ1-5; TRBD1 is a possible D gene (6 bases). Specimen: peripheral blood. This TCR was recovered from a human donor in a cohort sampled during active COVID-19. CDR3: CASSRTWGGQVQPQHF. The DNA of the CDR3 is TGTGCCAGCAGTCGAACCTGGGGGGGGCAGGTTCAGCCCCAGCATTTT.